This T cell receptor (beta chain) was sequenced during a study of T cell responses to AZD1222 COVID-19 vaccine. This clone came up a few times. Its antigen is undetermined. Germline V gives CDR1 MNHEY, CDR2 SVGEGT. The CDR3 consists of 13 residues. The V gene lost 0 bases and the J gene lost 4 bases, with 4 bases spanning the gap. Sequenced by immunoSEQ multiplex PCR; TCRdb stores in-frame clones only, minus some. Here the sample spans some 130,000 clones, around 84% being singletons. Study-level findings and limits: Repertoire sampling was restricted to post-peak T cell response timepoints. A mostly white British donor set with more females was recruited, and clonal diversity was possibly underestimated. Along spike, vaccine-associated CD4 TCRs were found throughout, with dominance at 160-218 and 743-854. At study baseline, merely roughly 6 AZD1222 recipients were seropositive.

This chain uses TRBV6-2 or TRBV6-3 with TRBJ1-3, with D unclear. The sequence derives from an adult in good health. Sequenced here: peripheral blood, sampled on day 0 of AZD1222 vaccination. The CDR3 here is CASSYSGGNTIYF. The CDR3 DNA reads TGTGCCAGCAGTTACTCCGGAGGAAACACCATATATTTT.